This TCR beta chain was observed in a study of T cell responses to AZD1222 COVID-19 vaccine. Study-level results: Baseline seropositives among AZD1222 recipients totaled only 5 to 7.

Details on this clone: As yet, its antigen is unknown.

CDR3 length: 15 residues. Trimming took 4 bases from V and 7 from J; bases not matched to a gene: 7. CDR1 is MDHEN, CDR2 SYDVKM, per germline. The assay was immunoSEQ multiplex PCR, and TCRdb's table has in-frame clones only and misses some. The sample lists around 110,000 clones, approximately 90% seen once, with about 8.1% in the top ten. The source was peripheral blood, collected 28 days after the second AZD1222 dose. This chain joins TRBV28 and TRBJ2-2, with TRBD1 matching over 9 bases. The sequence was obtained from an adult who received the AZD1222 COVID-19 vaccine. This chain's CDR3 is CASSYMGQGSGELFF. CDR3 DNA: TGTGCCAGCAGTTATATGGGACAGGGAAGCGGGGAGCTGTTTTTT.